This TCR beta chain was documented in a study of chemoradiotherapy in HPV16-positive cancers. As regards this clone: The CDR3 does not end in the conserved phenylalanine or tryptophan, so this is likely a read error. The DNA is omitted, as the CDR3 cannot be located on it reliably, and the CDR3 follows TCRdb's listing.

The protocol was immunoSEQ multiplex PCR, while the TCRdb copy is restricted to in-frame clones and leaves out a portion. The sample contains about 20,000 clones, approximately 73% of which appear only once. Counting both end residues, the CDR3 totals 13 amino acids. Germline-derived CDR1 and CDR2 are SGDLS and YYNGEE. Repeated repertoire sampling spanned the course of chemoradiotherapy. The material was obtained from a patient who underwent chemoradiotherapy. J is TRBJ2-7 and V is TRBV9; TRBD1, as called in the table, went unchecked against the DNA. The sequence came from a human donor with HPV-associated anogenital cancer. This chain's CDR3 is CASSANRGGQAEA.